This is a list of T cell receptor beta chains from one sample in a study of cytomegalovirus exposure and HLA in healthy donors. Sequenced by immunoSEQ multiplex PCR; TCRdb stores in-frame clones only, minus some. The sample has approximately 170,000 clones; roughly 80% are singletons. Sequenced: PBMCs. Source of these receptors: a male donor in good health and CMV-seronegative. Both conserved end residues are trimmed from each CDR3.

>TRBV21-1|TRBJ1-3
ASTHSGNTIY
>TRBV6-1|TRBJ1-1
ASSERDSRGAF
>TRBV10-3|TRBJ2-1
AISESRGRSSLHEQF
>TRBV4-3|TRBJ2-1
ASSQATSGRPSSYNEQF
>TRBV5-1|TRBJ2-2
ASSVPTGSTGELF
>TRBV4-3|TRBJ2-2
ASSQVERSWSTTSTGELF
>TRBV19|TRBJ2-6
ASTPGTGISGANVLT
>TRBV5-8|TRBJ1-1
ASSPWGRNTEAF
>TRBV7-2|TRBJ2-5
ASSPRGQNFQETQY
>TRBV7-8|TRBJ2-7
ASSLESGQGYEQY
>TRBV30|TRBJ2-1
AWSEVAGGSGNEQF
>TRBV4-3|TRBJ2-3
ASSQVPPGMGTDTQY
>TRBV30|.
AWTSGTGSYEQY
>TRBV6-1|TRBJ2-1
ASSALAGGPDEQF
>TRBV7-2|TRBJ1-5
ASSPSGGNQPQH
>TRBV2|TRBJ2-7
ASTTAGGVQGTLPYEQY
>TRBV9|TRBJ2-1
ASSVGGFNEQF
>TRBV7-9|TRBJ1-1
ASSPRQGALNTEAF
>TRBV27|TRBJ1-2
ASSLGGLYGYT
>TRBV5-6|TRBJ2-3
ASSLDRGGGTDTQY
>TRBV5-1|TRBJ1-5
ASSLAGLQPQH
>TRBV30|TRBJ2-2
AWSLSAEGGELF
>TRBV2|TRBJ1-5
ASSEQGDSNQPQH
>TRBV4-3|TRBJ1-1
ASSQTIRVTEAF
>TRBV5-3|TRBJ2-1
ARSWGLAGGRMNEQF
>TRBV7-9|TRBJ1-4
ASSAGTGIH
>TRBV9|TRBJ2-4
ASSVGNTKNIQY
>TRBV27|TRBJ2-2
ASSSRLAGVGGELF
>TRBV13|TRBJ2-4
ASRKQGGRGIQY
>TRBV2|TRBJ1-6
ASSEQGAVNSPLH
>TRBV29-1|TRBJ2-2
SVRTSGTNTGELF
>TRBV10-3|TRBJ2-7
AISEGGGQGVYEQY
>TRBV6-6|TRBJ1-4
ASSPDRGTNEKLF
>TRBV4-2|TRBJ2-5
ASSDRDSLVHRETQY
>TRBV6-1|TRBJ2-7
ASSATSSYEQY
>TRBV11-2|TRBJ2-5
ASSLVQPQETQY
>TRBV28|TRBJ2-7
ASSLLETGGAYEQY
>TRBV27|TRBJ2-1
ASSYGDSSYNEQF
>TRBV30|TRBJ2-3
AWSEGQGSQY
>TRBV5-1|TRBJ2-1
ASSLELAPYNEQF
>TRBV28|TRBJ2-7
ASSSRSTGYYEQY
>TRBV6-1|TRBJ1-4
ASSEVVTTNEKLF
>TRBV7-6|TRBJ2-1
ASSLRTSYNEQF
>TRBV28|TRBJ2-7
ASSHRGSSYEQY
>TRBV29-1|TRBJ1-1
SATGGGGNTEAF
>TRBV28|TRBJ2-7
ASNPLTGSYEQY